This entry features one TCR beta chain sequence. The data belong to a study of blood T cell repertoires in COVID-19. TCRdb's copy holds only in-frame clones and misses some; the assay was immunoSEQ multiplex PCR. In the table there are roughly 150,000 clones, 84% of which are singletons. The CDR3 has 16 residues. The ends lost 0 bases at V and 9 bases at J; junction bases unmatched: 9. The germline CDR1 and CDR2 sequences are SGHNT and YYREEE (reference sequence). Material for sequencing was peripheral blood. The J gene is TRBJ2-5, the V gene TRBV5-4; 12 nucleotides align to TRBD2. This TCR derives from a woman between 50 and 59 years old in a cohort sampled during active or convalescent COVID-19. CDR3 amino acids: CASSLASSSGGGSQYF. The CDR3 coding sequence is TGTGCCAGCAGCTTGGCCTCGTCTAGCGGGGGGGGGTCCCAGTACTTC.